This T cell receptor beta chain was sequenced for a study of beta chain features in type 1 diabetes. Study at large: The examined sorted cells totaled 107,917,701 across samples. Whole-study results and caveats: Type 1 diabetes patients had VDJ junctions that carried fewer insertions and more deletions. Researchers reported that naive, central memory and Treg TCRB repertoires appeared more similar in patients than in healthy donors. Although PCR might favor shorter templates, it would do so equally in patients and controls.

Regarding this clone: No antigen is known for it.

The isolated RNA, all of it, was reverse transcribed, so expressed TCRB transcripts were what got sequenced. The table came from immunoSEQ multiplex PCR; TCRdb's copy has only in-frame clones and leaves some out. The sample contains roughly 240,000 clones, roughly 70% of which appear only once. This TCR was recovered from a man aged 25 to 40 in good health. The sequenced sample consisted of naive CD4+ T cells from blood.

CDR3 region: CATSRVVGLRGYNEQFF. The CDR3 nucleotides are TGTGCCACCAGCAGAGTGGTGGGGCTTAGAGGTTACAATGAGCAGTTCTTC. This sequence joins TRBV15 and TRBJ2-1; possible D gene TRBD1, 5 bases. CDR1 is LNHNV, CDR2 YYDKDF, per germline (reference sequence). Trimming removed 1 base from V and 4 bases from J, with 17 bases in between. The CDR3 is 17 amino acids.